The entry that follows covers one T cell receptor (beta chain) sequence. Antigen specificity is unknown. The data were taken from a study of OX40 agonist ivuxolimab in advanced cancers. For the study at large: It was ivuxolimab, an agonistic anti-OX40 (CD134) antibody, that patients were treated with. Partial responses occurred in Three dose-escalation patients, one with hepatocellular carcinoma and two with cutaneous melanoma.

The method was immunoSEQ multiplex PCR; TCRdb's version includes in-frame clones alone and lacks a portion of them. The table shows 30,000 to 45,000 clones, with approximately 87% occurring only once. Study-wide results and caveats: Mean expanded clone counts were higher in CD8+ than CD4+ T cells.

Germline V gene data show CDR1 as MNHEY and CDR2 as SVGAGI. This CDR3 contains 15 residues. The V and J ends lost 7 bases and 5 bases, in that order; junction bases with no gene match: 10. This receptor was obtained from an adult with an advanced solid tumor such as melanoma, head and neck, liver or kidney cancer. The material sequenced was CD4+ or CD8+ T cells sorted from blood, taken in a trial of the OX40 agonist ivuxolimab. This chain uses TRBV6-5 with TRBJ1-2; 10 bases agree with TRBD1. The CDR3 DNA sequence: TGTGCCAGCACCGCGCGGGACAGGGGAGGGTATGGCTACACCTTC. This translates into CASTARDRGGYGYTF.